These 6 T cell receptor beta chains share one sample of origin, sequenced in a study of a mutant IDH1 vaccine in newly diagnosed glioma. Clones were sequenced by immunoSEQ multiplex PCR, and TCRdb holds only the in-frame ones, with some missing. The sample contains about 92,000 clones, around four fifths of which appear only once. Noted time point: baseline, week 1 (first vaccination visit). Described treatment: pre-vaccination baseline after standard-of-care therapy. The source was PBMCs, collected from a glioma patient treated with radiotherapy, temozolomide or both. All receptors derive from a man aged 35 to 55 with glioma.

CDR3 DNA: TGTGCCAGCAGCCCAGGGACTGGGGCCAACGTCCTGACTTTC. Protein product: CASSPGTGANVLTF. The V call is TRBV5-6, the J call TRBJ2-6; D possibly corresponds to TRBD1 (5 bases). Germline V gives CDR1 SGHDT, CDR2 YYEEEE. The CDR3 totals 14 residues. V was trimmed by 4 bases and J by 2 bases, leaving 7 bases between them.

V is TRBV4-1 and J is TRBJ2-3; 13 bases map to TRBD2. The length of the CDR3 is 18 residues. Germline V lookup: CDR1 MGHRA, CDR2 YSYEKL. With 0 bases clipped from V and 2 bases from J, the junction kept 5 bases outside the gene matches. Written as DNA, the CDR3 is TGCGCCAGCAGCCAAGAACCAACTAGCGGGAGGGCCACAGATACGCAGTATTTT. Protein: CASSQEPTSGRATDTQYF.

The V gene is TRBV7-2, the J gene TRBJ2-4, with D unclear. There are 15 residues in the CDR3. Germline-derived CDR1 and CDR2 are SGHTA and FQGNSA. Trimming pared 4 bases from V and 1 base from J, leaving 11 bases between. Here the CDR3 reads CASSSGEGAKNIQYF. The CDR3 nucleotides read TGTGCCAGCAGCTCTGGGGAAGGGGCCAAAAACATTCAGTACTTC.

The rearrangement links TRBV9 to TRBJ2-3, with 7 bases identical to TRBD2. With V trimmed by 4 bases and J by 0 bases, 8 bases remained unmatched. CDR1 is SGDLS, CDR2 YYNGEE, per germline. The CDR3 has 16 residues. CDR3 in DNA: TGTGCCAGCAGCCCCAGTCTAGCGGCTAGCACAGATACGCAGTATTTT. Translated: CASSPSLAASTDTQYF. The full variable domain, in which reference TRBV9 and TRBJ2-3 provide the parts outside the CDR3, is DSGVTQTPKHLITATGQRVTLRCSPRSGDLSVYWYQQSLDQGLQFLIQYYNGEERAKGNILERFSAQQFPDLHSELNLSSLELGDSALYFCASSPSLAASTDTQYFGPGTRLTVL.

The V call is TRBV2, the J call TRBJ2-5; a weak D match, TRBD2 (5 bases). Germline CDR1 reads SNHLY; CDR2 reads FYNNEI. The ends were cut back, 4 bases at V and 2 bases at J, with 14 bases in the middle. The CDR3 is 15 residues long. CDR3 sequence: CASSVEGSPQETQYF. The CDR3 nucleotides are TGTGCCAGCAGTGTTGAGGGTTCGCCACAAGAGACCCAGTACTTC. Looking up the rest from reference TRBV2 and TRBJ2-5 gives the full variable domain: EPEVTQTPSHQVTQMGQEVILRCVPISNHLYFYWYRQILGQKVEFLVSFYNNEISEKSEIFDDQFSVERPDGSNFTLKIRSTKLEDSAMYFCASSVEGSPQETQYFGPGTRLLVL.

The rearrangement uses TRBV28 and TRBJ1-2; 8 nucleotides match TRBD1. With 6 bases clipped from V and 0 bases from J, the junction kept 9 bases outside the gene matches. CDR1 MDHEN and CDR2 SYDVKM come from the germline V gene. The CDR3 length is 16 residues. CDR3 in amino acids: CASSSDRVLTNYGYTF. The CDR3 bases are TGTGCCAGCAGCTCGGACAGGGTTCTTACTAACTATGGCTACACCTTC.